Presented here are 29 T cell receptor beta chains from one specimen sequenced in a study of technical replicates of blood from a handful of donors. Method: immunoSEQ multiplex PCR; TCRdb's copy keeps in-frame clones and lacks some. This sample carries tens of thousands of clones, around 93% of them seen once, and the ten largest clones take 0.25% to 0.3%. The specimen was T cells isolated from PBMCs. Receptors originate from a human donor in good health.

The V and J genes are TRBV5-1 and TRBJ2-7; D ambiguous. This CDR3 spans 15 amino acids. V was shortened by 0 bases and J by 0 bases, with 10 bases between the two germline ends. Germline V gene lookup returns CDR1 SGHRS and CDR2 YFSETQ. The CDR3 is CASSLVPGDSYEQYF. CDR3 coding DNA: TGCGCCAGCAGCTTGGTCCCAGGTGACTCCTACGAGCAGTACTTC.

The chain has TRBV29-1 and TRBJ1-4; D remains ambiguous. Looked up from germline, CDR1 is SQVTM and CDR2 is ANQGSEA. This CDR3 has 15 residues. Trimming left V 4 bases short and J 0 bases short, with 12 bases between. DNA of the CDR3: TGCAGCGTTGGACGCGAGGGAGCAACTAATGAAAAACTGTTTTTT. The encoded protein is CSVGREGATNEKLFF.

This chain uses TRBV28 with TRBJ2-2; possibly TRBD1 for D (5 bases). This CDR3 comprises 15 residues. The ends were cut back, 2 bases at V and 4 bases at J, with 11 bases in the middle. Germline values: CDR1 MDHEN, CDR2 SYDVKM. CDR3 region: CASSLSSQGTGELFF. CDR3 coding DNA: TGTGCCAGCAGTTTAAGTTCGCAGGGCACCGGGGAGCTGTTTTTT.

The V and J genes are TRBV6-5 and TRBJ1-3; perhaps TRBD1 as D (5 bases). This CDR3 region has 14 residues. V gave up 9 bases and J gave up 4 bases, with 16 bases separating them. Germline CDR1 and CDR2: MNHEY and SVGAGI. CDR3 region: CASLGRSSGNTIYF. Written as DNA, the CDR3 is TGTGCCAGTTTGGGGCGGTCGTCGGGAAACACCATATATTTT.

The chain links TRBV10-2 to TRBJ2-1; the match to TRBD2 covers 11 bases. Germline V gene lookup returns CDR1 WSHSY and CDR2 SAAADI. CDR3 length: 16 amino acids. Trimming removed 6 bases from V and 0 bases from J; junction bases left unmatched: 4. The CDR3 loop is CASSTTSGISYNEQFF. The DNA for the CDR3 is TGCGCCAGCAGCACGACTAGCGGGATCTCCTACAATGAGCAGTTCTTC.

V and J are TRBV9 and TRBJ2-6, with 9 bases lining up with TRBD1. J was trimmed by 4 bases and V by 4 bases; bases with no gene match: 21. This CDR3 has 21 residues. Germline values: CDR1 SGDLS, CDR2 YYNGEE. The CDR3 is CASSSPGGTGISITGANVLTF. CDR3 bases: TGTGCCAGCAGCTCCCCCGGTGGGACAGGGATTTCCATCACCGGGGCCAACGTCCTGACTTTC.

This clone was detected only once. V and J are TRBV27 and TRBJ2-2; TRBD1 is a possible D gene (6 bases). The CDR3 extends over 19 amino acids. The V and J ends lost 5 bases and 1 base respectively, with 23 bases between them. Germline-derived CDR1 and CDR2 are MNHEY and SMNVEV (reference sequence). CDR3 amino acids: CASSPPPTGIPLNTGELFF. The CDR3 coding sequence is TGTGCCAGCAGTCCACCGCCCACAGGGATCCCTTTGAACACCGGGGAGCTGTTTTTT.

This rearrangement joins TRBV5-1 to TRBJ2-7; possible D gene TRBD1, 6 bases. Germline V gives CDR1 SGHRS, CDR2 YFSETQ. Trimming took 4 bases from V and 4 from J, leaving 12 bases between them. CDR3 size: 13 residues. CDR3: CASSMDRKYEQYF. The DNA for the CDR3 is TGCGCCAGCAGCATGGACAGAAAATACGAGCAGTACTTC. The full variable domain, its missing parts supplied by reference TRBV5-1 and TRBJ2-7, is KAGVTQTPRYLIKTRGQQVTLSCSPISGHRSVSWYQQTPGQGLQFLFEYFSETQRNKGNFPGRFSGRQFSNSRSEMNVSTLELGDSALYLCASSMDRKYEQYFGPGTRLTVT.

The rearrangement links TRBV4-2 to TRBJ2-1, with 12 bases identical to TRBD1. The CDR3 consists of 15 residues. V lost 5 bases to trimming and J lost 9 bases; unmatched junction nucleotides: 8. Germline CDR1 reads LGHNA; CDR2 reads YNFKEQ. CDR3: CASSTPGQGASEQFF. The CDR3 DNA sequence: TGTGCCAGCAGCACTCCGGGACAGGGGGCGAGTGAGCAGTTCTTC.

This chain connects TRBV9 to TRBJ2-7; 10 bases fit TRBD2. The CDR3 has 14 residues. With 8 bases clipped from V and 6 bases from J, the junction kept 11 bases outside the gene matches. Germline V gene lookup returns CDR1 SGDLS and CDR2 YYNGEE. CDR3 bases: TGTGCCAGACACCAGCGGGGGGGTATTTGCGAGCAGTACTTC. Amino acids: CARHQRGGICEQYF.

The chain combines TRBV29-1 with TRBJ1-5, with D uncertain. V was trimmed by 6 bases and J by 8 bases, leaving 14 bases between them. This CDR3 region has 12 residues. Germline V gives CDR1 SQVTM, CDR2 ANQGSEA. This chain's CDR3 is CSVRTGIEPQHF. In DNA, the CDR3 is TGCAGCGTCCGTACGGGGATTGAGCCCCAGCATTTT.

The chain joins TRBV28 to TRBJ1-5, with 8 bases aligning to TRBD1. Germline loops: CDR1 MDHEN, CDR2 SYDVKM. The J segment lost 1 base and the V segment lost 4 bases, leaving 3 bases of the junction unmatched. The CDR3 has 15 residues. CDR3 loop: CASSSGGYSNQPQHF. The CDR3, as DNA: TGTGCCAGCAGTTCAGGGGGCTACAGCAATCAGCCCCAGCATTTT. The full variable domain, completed using reference TRBV28 and TRBJ1-5, is DVKVTQSSRYLVKRTGEKVFLECVQDMDHENMFWYRQDPGLGLRLIYFSYDVKMKEKGDIPEGYSVSREKKERFSLILESASTNQTSMYLCASSSGGYSNQPQHFGDGTRLSIL.

V and J are TRBV29-1 and TRBJ2-1; TRBD2 agrees at 15 bases. CDR3 length equals 17 residues. Germline CDR1 and CDR2: SQVTM and ANQGSEA. After removal of 7 bases from V and 3 bases from J, the junction contained 10 bases not matched to a gene. The CDR3 DNA reads TGCAGCGGGTACGGACTAGCGGGAGGGCCGGTCTACAATGAGCAGTTCTTC. Protein: CSGYGLAGGPVYNEQFF.

The chain links TRBV28 to TRBJ2-2; no clear D. Germline assignment: CDR1 MDHEN and CDR2 SYDVKM. This CDR3 contains 12 residues. The V end lost 2 bases, the J end lost 4 bases, and 2 bases lay between the germline ends. As DNA, the CDR3 is TGTGCCAGCAGTTTACTCACCGGGGAGCTGTTTTTT. It specifies CASSLLTGELFF.

V is TRBV6-1 and J is TRBJ2-7; TRBD2 agrees at 7 bases. V lost 7 bases to trimming and J lost 2 bases; unmatched junction nucleotides: 8. The CDR3 spans 14 residues. CDR1 is MNHNS, CDR2 SASEGT, per germline. The CDR3, as DNA: TGTGCCAGCAAGAATGGGGGGGTTACCTACGAGCAGTACTTC. Its protein is CASKNGGVTYEQYF.

The rearrangement joins TRBV6-5 to TRBJ1-2, with unresolved D. Trimming shortened V by 9 bases and J by 7 bases, and 15 bases separated the two germline ends. The CDR3 covers 12 residues. The germline gives CDR1 MNHEY, CDR2 SVGAGI. CDR3 nucleotides: TGTGCCAGTCGAGTAGGATCGGGTGGCTACACCTTC. Protein sequence: CASRVGSGGYTF.

The chain's CDR3 is CASSVGQGASLGTEAFF. The CDR3 nucleotides are TGTGCCAGCAGCGTCGGACAGGGGGCGTCATTGGGGACTGAAGCTTTCTTT. The rearrangement joins TRBV9 to TRBJ1-1, with 11 bases identical to TRBD1. After removal of 2 bases from V and 5 bases from J, the junction contained 11 bases not matched to a gene. CDR1 and CDR2 from the germline V gene are SGDLS and YYNGEE. This CDR3 region has 17 residues.

About this clone itself: One end of the junction does not line up with germline, which may come from a read error. The chain recombines TRBV7-7 with TRBJ1-1; D might be TRBD1 (5 bases). The CDR3 has 13 amino acids. In germline, CDR1 is SSHAT, CDR2 FNYEAQ (reference sequence). The CDR3 spells CASSLDSNTEAFF. Written as DNA, the CDR3 is TGTGCTAGCAGCTTAGACAGTAACACTGAAGCTTTCTTT.

This clone was counted once. The chain uses TRBV5-4 and TRBJ2-7; TRBD2 might be the D (6 bases). The ends were cut back, 7 bases at V and 4 bases at J, with 15 bases in the middle. This CDR3 is 13 amino acids long. The germline CDR1 and CDR2 sequences are SGHNT and YYREEE (reference sequence). This CDR3 is CASRAWGGYEQYF. The DNA of the CDR3 is TGTGCCAGCCGAGCTTGGGGAGGATACGAGCAGTACTTC. Using reference TRBV5-4 and TRBJ2-7 for the parts outside the CDR3, the full variable domain is ETGVTQSPTHLIKTRGQQVTLRCSSQSGHNTVSWYQQALGQGPQFIFQYYREEENGRGNFPPRFSGLQFPNYSSELNVNALELDDSALYLCASRAWGGYEQYFGPGTRLTVT.

The chain joins TRBV4-1 to TRBJ1-2, with 7 bases fitting TRBD1. V lost 7 bases, J lost 4 bases, and 15 bases stayed unmatched. Germline V lookup: CDR1 MGHRA, CDR2 YSYEKL. The CDR3 consists of 16 residues. The CDR3 DNA is TGCGCCAGCAACCTCGGTCTCCGACAGGGCTTCTATGGCTACACCTTC. Its protein product is CASNLGLRQGFYGYTF.

This clone showed up just once. This chain uses TRBV2 with TRBJ2-1, with D hard to call. Germline CDR1 and CDR2: SNHLY and FYNNEI. The CDR3 spans 11 residues. Trimming shortened V by 7 bases and J by 3 bases, and 4 bases separated the two germline ends. CDR3 sequence reads: CASNYYNEQFF. For the CDR3, the DNA is TGTGCCAGCAACTACTACAATGAGCAGTTCTTC.

The chain carries TRBV4-1 and TRBJ2-7; possibly TRBD2 for D (6 bases). Germline loops: CDR1 MGHRA, CDR2 YSYEKL. The germline V and J ends were trimmed by 0 bases and 6 bases, with 15 bases remaining between them. The CDR3 covers 15 residues. CDR3 residues: CASSQESGVSSEQYF. The CDR3 DNA reads as TGCGCCAGCAGCCAAGAATCGGGAGTTAGTAGCGAGCAGTACTTC.

J is TRBJ2-7 and V is TRBV5-8; 9 nucleotides match TRBD1. Trimming removed 2 bases from V and 4 bases from J; junction bases left unmatched: 10. The CDR3 is made up of 16 amino acids. From germline, CDR1 is SGHTS and CDR2 YDEGEE. CDR3 in amino acids: CASSFRVGQGGYEQYF. CDR3 in DNA: TGTGCCAGCAGCTTCCGAGTGGGACAGGGAGGTTACGAGCAGTACTTC.

The chain couples TRBV6-1 to TRBJ2-3, with TRBD2 matching 8 bases. CDR1 is MNHNS, CDR2 SASEGT, per germline. The CDR3 is made up of 15 amino acids. Trimming took 5 bases from V and 1 from J; bases not matched to a gene: 5. CDR3 DNA: TGTGCCAGCAGTAGCGGGGGCGCGGGCACAGATACGCAGTATTTT. Its protein is CASSSGGAGTDTQYF.

The chain links TRBV7-6 to TRBJ2-5, with 11 nucleotides matching TRBD2. The length of the CDR3 is 15 residues. V was clipped by 6 bases and J by 0 bases; unmatched bases: 3. The germline CDR1 and CDR2 sequences are SGHVS and FNYEAQ. The chain's CDR3 is CASSSLAGDQETQYF. Written as DNA, the CDR3 is TGTGCCAGCAGTTCACTAGCGGGGGACCAAGAGACCCAGTACTTC.

The rearrangement links TRBV2 to TRBJ1-5; possibly TRBD1 for D (5 bases). The CDR3 is 12 residues long. Germline lookup yields CDR1 SNHLY and CDR2 FYNNEI. Trimming took off 8 bases at V and 11 bases at J, with 16 bases between the two ends. CDR3 bases: TGTGCCAGCTCCGCTCACGGGGGAGCCCAGCATTTT. Translating gives CASSAHGGAQHF.

J is TRBJ1-6 and V is TRBV7-9; TRBD1 agrees at 9 bases. CDR1 and CDR2 from the germline V gene are SEHNR and FQNEAQ (reference sequence). The ends lost 8 bases at V and 8 bases at J; junction bases unmatched: 7. The CDR3 consists of 14 residues. DNA for the CDR3: TGTGCCAGCGGGTGGACAGGGGAGGATTCACCCCTCCACTTT. The encoded protein is CASGWTGEDSPLHF.

J is TRBJ1-3 and V is TRBV6-5; D call uncertain. Trimming left V 2 bases short and J 9 bases short, with 11 bases between. Germline CDR1 is MNHEY and CDR2 is SVGAGI. This CDR3 has 13 residues. CDR3 loop: CASSYEGGGTIYF. DNA of the CDR3: TGTGCCAGCAGTTACGAGGGAGGCGGCACCATATATTTT.

The genes are TRBV5-1 and TRBJ1-4, with TRBD1 identical over 9 bases. After removal of 4 bases from V and 6 bases from J, the junction contained 4 bases not matched to a gene. CDR1 and CDR2 from the germline V gene are SGHRS and YFSETQ. The CDR3 extends over 14 amino acids. The CDR3 reads CASSRQGGDEKLFF. CDR3 DNA sequence: TGCGCCAGCAGCAGACAGGGGGGAGATGAAAAACTGTTTTTT. Filled out from reference TRBV5-1 and TRBJ1-4, the complete variable domain reads KAGVTQTPRYLIKTRGQQVTLSCSPISGHRSVSWYQQTPGQGLQFLFEYFSETQRNKGNFPGRFSGRQFSNSRSEMNVSTLELGDSALYLCASSRQGGDEKLFFGSGTQLSVL.